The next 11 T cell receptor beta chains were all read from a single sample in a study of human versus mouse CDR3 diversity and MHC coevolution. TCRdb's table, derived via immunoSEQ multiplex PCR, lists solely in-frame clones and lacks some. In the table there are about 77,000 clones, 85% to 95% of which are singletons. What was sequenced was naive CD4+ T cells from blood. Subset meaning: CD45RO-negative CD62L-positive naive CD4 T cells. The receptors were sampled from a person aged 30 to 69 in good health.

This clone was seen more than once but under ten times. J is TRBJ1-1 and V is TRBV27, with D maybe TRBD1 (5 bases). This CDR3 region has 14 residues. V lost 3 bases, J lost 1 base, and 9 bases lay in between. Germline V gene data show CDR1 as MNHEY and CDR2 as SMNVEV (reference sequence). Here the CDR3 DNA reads TGTGCCAGCAGTTTTCAGGGAACGAACACTGAAGCTTTCTTT. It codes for CASSFQGTNTEAFF.

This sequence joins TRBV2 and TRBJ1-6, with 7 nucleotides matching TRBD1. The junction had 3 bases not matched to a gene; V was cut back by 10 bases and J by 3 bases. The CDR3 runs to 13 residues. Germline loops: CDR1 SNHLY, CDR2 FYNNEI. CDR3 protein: CATGQDYNSPLHF. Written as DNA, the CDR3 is TGTGCCACCGGACAGGACTATAATTCACCCCTCCACTTT. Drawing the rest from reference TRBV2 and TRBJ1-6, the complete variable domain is EPEVTQTPSHQVTQMGQEVILRCVPISNHLYFYWYRQILGQKVEFLVSFYNNEISEKSEIFDDQFSVERPDGSNFTLKIRSTKLEDSAMYFCATGQDYNSPLHFGNGTRLTVT.

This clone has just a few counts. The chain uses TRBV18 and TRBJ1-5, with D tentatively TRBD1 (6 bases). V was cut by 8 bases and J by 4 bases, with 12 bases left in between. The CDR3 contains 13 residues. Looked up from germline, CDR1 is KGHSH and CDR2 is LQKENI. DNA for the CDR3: TGTGCCAGCGGCAGGACAGCGAATCAGCCCCAGCATTTT. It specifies CASGRTANQPQHF.

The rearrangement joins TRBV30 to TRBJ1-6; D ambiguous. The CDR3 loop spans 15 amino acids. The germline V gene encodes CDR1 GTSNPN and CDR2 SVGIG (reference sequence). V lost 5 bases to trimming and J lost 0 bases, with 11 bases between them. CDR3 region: CAWGKRSSYNSPLHF. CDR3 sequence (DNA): TGTGCCTGGGGGAAGCGGAGCTCCTATAATTCACCCCTCCACTTT.

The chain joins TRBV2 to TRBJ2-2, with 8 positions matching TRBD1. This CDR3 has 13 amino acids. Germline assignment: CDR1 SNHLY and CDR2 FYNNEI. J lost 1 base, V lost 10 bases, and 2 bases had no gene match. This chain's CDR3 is CATGTGNTGELFF. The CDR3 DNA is TGTGCCACCGGGACAGGGAACACCGGGGAGCTGTTTTTT.

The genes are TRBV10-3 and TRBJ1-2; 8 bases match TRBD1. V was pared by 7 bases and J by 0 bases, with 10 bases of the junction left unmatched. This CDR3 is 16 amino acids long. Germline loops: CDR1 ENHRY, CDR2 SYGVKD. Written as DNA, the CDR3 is TGTGCCATCACCCACCAACCGGGACAGGCTAACTATGGCTACACCTTC. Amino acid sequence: CAITHQPGQANYGYTF.

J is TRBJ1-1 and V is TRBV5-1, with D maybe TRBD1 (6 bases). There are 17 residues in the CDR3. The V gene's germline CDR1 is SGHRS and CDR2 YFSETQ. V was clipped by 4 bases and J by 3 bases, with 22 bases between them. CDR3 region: CASSPGGRQGFDTEAFF. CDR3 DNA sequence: TGCGCCAGCAGCCCGGGAGGGCGCCAGGGGTTTGACACTGAAGCTTTCTTT.

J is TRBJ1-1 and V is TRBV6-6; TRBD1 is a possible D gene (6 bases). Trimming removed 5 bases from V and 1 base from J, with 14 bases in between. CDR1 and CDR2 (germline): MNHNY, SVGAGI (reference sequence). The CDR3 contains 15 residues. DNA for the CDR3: TGTGCCAGCAGTCCTACGGGGGGCCCGAACACTGAAGCTTTCTTT. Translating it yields CASSPTGGPNTEAFF.

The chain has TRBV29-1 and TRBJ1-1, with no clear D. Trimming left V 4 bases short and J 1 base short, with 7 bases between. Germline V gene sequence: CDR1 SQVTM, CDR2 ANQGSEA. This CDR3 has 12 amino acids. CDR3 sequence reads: CSVAQSNTEAFF. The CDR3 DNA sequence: TGCAGCGTTGCACAGTCGAACACTGAAGCTTTCTTT.

The CDR3 region is CASSYFGTDTQYF. The CDR3 nucleotides are TGTGCCAGCAGTTACTTCGGCACAGATACGCAGTATTTT. The chain uses TRBV6-6 and TRBJ2-3; unclear D gene. Deletions cut 1 base from V and 1 base from J, with 3 bases between. Germline CDR1 reads MNHNY; CDR2 reads SVGAGI (reference sequence). This CDR3 comprises 13 residues.

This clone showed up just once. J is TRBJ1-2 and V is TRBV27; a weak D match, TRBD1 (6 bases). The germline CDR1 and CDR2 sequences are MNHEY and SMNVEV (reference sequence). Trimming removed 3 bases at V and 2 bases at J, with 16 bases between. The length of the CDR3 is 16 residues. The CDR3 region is CASSLVGDTQNYGYTF. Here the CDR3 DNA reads TGTGCCAGCAGTTTGGTGGGGGACACCCAAAACTATGGCTACACCTTC.